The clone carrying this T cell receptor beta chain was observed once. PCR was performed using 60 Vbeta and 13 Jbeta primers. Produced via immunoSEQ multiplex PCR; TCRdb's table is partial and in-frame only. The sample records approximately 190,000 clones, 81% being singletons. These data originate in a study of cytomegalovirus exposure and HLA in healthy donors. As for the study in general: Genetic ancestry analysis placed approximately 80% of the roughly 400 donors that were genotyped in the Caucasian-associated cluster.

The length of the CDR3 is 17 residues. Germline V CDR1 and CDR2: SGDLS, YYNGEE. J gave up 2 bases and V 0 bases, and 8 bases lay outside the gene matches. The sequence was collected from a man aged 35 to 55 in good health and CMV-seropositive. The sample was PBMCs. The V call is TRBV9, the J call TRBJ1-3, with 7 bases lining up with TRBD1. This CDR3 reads CASSVAGQIWTGNTIYF. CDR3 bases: TGTGCCAGCAGCGTAGCGGGACAGATTTGGACTGGAAACACCATATATTTT.